This passage covers 20 T cell receptor beta chains from one sample sequenced in a study of spatial heterogeneity in lung cancer. TCRdb itself ran the 5' RACE reads through MiXCR, one entry per CDR3 protein. The repertoire has over 50,000 distinct CDR3 sequences, roughly 6.6% of them found once; the top ten carry roughly 14%. Time point given: sample taken at primary tumor resection. The material was PBMCs, obtained at surgery. The receptors shown here come from a female donor with early-stage non-small cell lung cancer.

This clonotype was seen repeatedly, ten times or more. The gene calls are TRBV28 and TRBJ2-1; 9 bases match TRBD1. The CDR3 runs to 15 residues. The V and J ends lost 5 bases and 6 bases, in that order; junction bases with no gene match: 8. Germline V CDR1 and CDR2: MDHEN, SYDVKM. The CDR3 sequence: CASSQPGTGTNEQFF. CDR3 coding DNA: TGTGCCAGCAGTCAACCCGGGACAGGGACCAATGAGCAGTTCTTC.

The table lists this clonotype with a few counts. The chain employs TRBV2 and TRBJ2-3; D remains unclear. Germline V gene lookup returns CDR1 SNHLY and CDR2 FYNNEI. The CDR3 is 14 amino acids. The V end lost 7 bases, the J end lost 0 bases, and 11 bases lay between the germline ends. The CDR3 bases are TGTGCCAGCAAGGCCTCTACTAGCACAGATACGCAGTATTTT. The encoded protein is CASKASTSTDTQYF.

The sample holds a few counts of this clonotype. The CDR3 DNA reads as TGTGCCAGCAGTTTAGCGCAGGGGACTACCGGGGAGCTGTTTTTT. Translation: CASSLAQGTTGELFF. The J gene is TRBJ2-2, the V gene TRBV12-3 or TRBV12-4; D is tentatively TRBD1 or TRBD2 (6 bases each). The V and J ends lost 0 bases and 5 bases respectively, with 10 bases between them. CDR3 length: 15 residues.

This clonotype was counted many times. The chain uses TRBV6-5 and TRBJ1-4; D remains unclear. V lost 6 bases, J lost 0 bases, and 8 bases lay in between. The CDR3 runs 14 residues. CDR1 MNHEY and CDR2 SVGAGI come from the germline V gene. This chain's CDR3 is CASSKTATNEKLFF. CDR3 nucleotide sequence: TGTGCCAGCAGCAAAACAGCAACTAATGAAAAACTGTTTTTT.

This clonotype was detected many times. The chain is built from TRBV7-9 and TRBJ2-2, with D possibly matching TRBD1 (5 bases). The V gene lost 6 bases and the J gene lost 1 base, with 18 bases spanning the gap. Germline CDR1 is SEHNR and CDR2 is FQNEAQ (reference sequence). CDR3 length: 17 amino acids. CDR3 nucleotide sequence: TGTGCCAGCAGTCCTACCCCAACAGGAGTGAACACCGGGGAGCTGTTTTTT. It yields the protein CASSPTPTGVNTGELFF.

The J gene is TRBJ1-6, the V gene TRBV10-2; D unclear. The germline V gene has CDR1 WSHSY and CDR2 SAAADI. V was cut by 7 bases and J by 6 bases, with 10 bases left in between. CDR3 length: 13 residues. This chain's CDR3 is CASKRGANSPLHF. The CDR3 coding sequence is TGCGCCAGCAAGAGAGGAGCTAATTCACCCCTCCACTTT.

This clonotype was seen repeatedly, ten times or more. The rearrangement joins TRBV20-1 to TRBJ1-1; D unresolved. V lost 0 bases and J lost 4, with 12 bases in between. The CDR3 spans 14 residues. Germline loops: CDR1 DFQATT, CDR2 SNEGSKA (reference sequence). CDR3 DNA sequence: TGCAGTGCTAGAGACCCACAGCGGGGCACTGAAGCTTTCTTT. It translates to CSARDPQRGTEAFF.

This clonotype has more than one count but fewer than ten. The gene calls are TRBV29-1 and TRBJ2-1; the D gene is possibly TRBD2 (6 bases). Germline V gives CDR1 SQVTM, CDR2 ANQGSEA. The CDR3 covers 12 residues. Trimming pared 4 bases from V and 8 bases from J, leaving 12 bases between. The CDR3 DNA reads as TGCAGCGTTGGTCGGGAGTCCGATGAGCAGTTCTTC. Its protein is CSVGRESDEQFF.

This chain links TRBV15 with TRBJ2-3; D perhaps matches TRBD2 (5 bases). This CDR3 region has 15 residues. The germline gives CDR1 LNHNV, CDR2 YYDKDF (reference sequence). Trimming pared 0 bases from V and 0 bases from J, leaving 7 bases between. The CDR3 DNA sequence: TGTGCCACCAGCAGAGACGGGGTCAGCACAGATACGCAGTATTTT. Residues: CATSRDGVSTDTQYF. Based on the CDR3 plus reference TRBV15 and TRBJ2-3, the full variable domain is DAMVIQNPRYQVTQFGKPVTLSCSQTLNHNVMYWYQQKSSQAPKLLFHYYDKDFNNEADTPDNFQSRRPNTSFCFLDIRSPGLGDTAMYLCATSRDGVSTDTQYFGPGTRLTVL.

This clonotype has at least ten counts. The chain couples TRBV5-1 to TRBJ2-3, with TRBD1 as a possible D gene (5 bases). Germline CDR1 reads SGHRS; CDR2 reads YFSETQ. The V end was cut by 0 bases, the J end by 0 bases, with 8 bases between. There are 15 residues in the CDR3. CDR3 in amino acids: CASSLVGASTDTQYF. The CDR3 DNA follows: TGCGCCAGCAGCTTGGTAGGGGCAAGCACAGATACGCAGTATTTT.

This clonotype was counted between two and nine times. The chain combines TRBV20-1 with TRBJ2-3; D not certain. CDR3 length: 14 amino acids. The germline CDR1 and CDR2 sequences are DFQATT and SNEGSKA (reference sequence). Trimming shortened V by 1 base and J by 0 bases, and 8 bases separated the two germline ends. CDR3 nucleotide sequence: TGCAGTGCTAGAGCAGCCGCTAGCACAGATACGCAGTATTTT. Its translation: CSARAAASTDTQYF.

This clonotype was recorded many times. The gene calls are TRBV12-3 or TRBV12-4 and TRBJ1-1; tentatively, D is TRBD1 (6 bases). Trimming took 5 bases from V and 5 from J, leaving 15 bases between them. The CDR3 runs to 14 residues. As DNA, the CDR3 is TGTGCCAGCAGTACAGGGAGGGGTTGGACTGAAGCTTTCTTT. Its translation is CASSTGRGWTEAFF.

This clonotype was recorded a few times. The chain uses TRBV10-1 and TRBJ2-3; 11 bases align to TRBD2. V lost 2 bases and J lost 2; bases outside the gene matches: 9. Germline CDR1 and CDR2: WNHNN and SYGVQD (reference sequence). This CDR3 contains 18 residues. CDR3 loop: CASSERLAGGRTTDTQYF. The CDR3 DNA reads TGCGCCAGCAGTGAGAGGCTAGCGGGAGGCCGCACCACAGATACGCAGTATTTT.

This clonotype has only a few counts. The genes are TRBV9 and TRBJ1-6; D call uncertain. Deletions cut 0 bases from V and 9 bases from J, with 4 bases between. The CDR3 length is 12 residues. Looked up from germline, CDR1 is SGDLS and CDR2 is YYNGEE. The DNA of the CDR3 is TGTGCCAGCAGCGTAGGTCCTTCACCCCTCCACTTT. Protein product: CASSVGPSPLHF.

The V call is TRBV7-6, the J call TRBJ1-5; 8 bases fit TRBD1. Trimming removed 1 base from V and 1 base from J; junction bases left unmatched: 3. Germline values: CDR1 SGHVS, CDR2 FNYEAQ. The CDR3 extends over 16 amino acids. The CDR3 spells CASSLGQGLSNQPQHF. In DNA form, the CDR3 reads TGTGCCAGCAGCTTAGGACAGGGGTTAAGCAATCAGCCCCAGCATTTT.

Judged by abundance, this clonotype is medium-sized (0.01 to 0.1%). The CDR3 is CASSLEDSYEQYF. CDR3 nucleotide sequence: TGTGCCAGCAGCTTAGAAGACAGCTACGAGCAGTACTTC. V and J are TRBV7-8 and TRBJ2-7, with D possibly being TRBD1 (5 bases). Germline V gene data show CDR1 as SGHVS and CDR2 as FQNEAQ. This CDR3 comprises 13 residues. V dropped 1 base and J dropped 3 bases, with 7 bases sitting between them. The full variable domain, in which reference TRBV7-8 and TRBJ2-7 provide the parts outside the CDR3, is GAGVSQSPRYKVAKRGQDVALRCDPISGHVSLFWYQQALGQGPEFLTYFQNEAQLDKSGLPSDRFFAERPEGSVSTLKIQRTQQEDSAVYLCASSLEDSYEQYFGPGTRLTVT.

There are many counts of this clonotype. The chain links TRBV5-5 to TRBJ1-5, with no clear D. This CDR3 spans 13 amino acids. Germline V gene sequence: CDR1 SGHKS, CDR2 YYEKEE (reference sequence). Trimming removed 7 bases from V and 2 bases from J, with 10 bases in between. The CDR3 spells CASHRDGNQPQHF. The CDR3, as DNA: TGTGCCAGCCATCGAGATGGCAATCAGCCCCAGCATTTT. The full variable domain, with the rest looked up from reference TRBV5-5 and TRBJ1-5, is DAGVTQSPTHLIKTRGQQVTLRCSPISGHKSVSWYQQVLGQGPQFIFQYYEKEERGRGNFPDRFSARQFPNYSSELNVNALLLGDSALYLCASHRDGNQPQHFGDGTRLSIL.

This clonotype was observed at least ten times. The genes are TRBV5-1 and TRBJ1-1; 9 bases are shared with TRBD1. The germline V gene has CDR1 SGHRS and CDR2 YFSETQ. Trimming cost V 1 base and J 3 bases; bases outside gene matches: 10. The CDR3 has 17 amino acids. CDR3 region: CASSLTGGALVDTEAFF. The CDR3, as DNA: TGCGCCAGCAGCTTGACAGGGGGCGCGTTGGTGGACACTGAAGCTTTCTTT. Filled out from reference TRBV5-1 and TRBJ1-1, the complete variable domain reads KAGVTQTPRYLIKTRGQQVTLSCSPISGHRSVSWYQQTPGQGLQFLFEYFSETQRNKGNFPGRFSGRQFSNSRSEMNVSTLELGDSALYLCASSLTGGALVDTEAFFGQGTRLTVV.

This clonotype was observed at least ten times. The rearrangement uses TRBV7-8 and TRBJ1-5; TRBD1 agrees at 7 bases. The V gene end was trimmed by 5 bases and the J gene end by 3 bases; junction bases not matched to a gene: 1. Germline assignment: CDR1 SGHVS and CDR2 FQNEAQ. This CDR3 region has 13 residues. CDR3 sequence: CASSGQDNQPQHF. The CDR3 region has the DNA TGTGCCAGCAGCGGACAGGACAATCAGCCCCAGCATTTT.

For this clonotype: Sequence at one end of the junction differs from germline and may be a read error. This chain links TRBV5-1 with TRBJ2-2; perhaps TRBD2 as D (5 bases). CDR3 size: 15 residues. Germline values: CDR1 SGHRS, CDR2 YFSETQ. Written as DNA, the CDR3 is TGCGCCAGCAGCTTGGCGGGTCCGAACACCGGGGAGCCGTTTTTT. It is translated as CASSLAGPNTGEPFF.